This passage covers 2 T cell receptor beta chains from one sample sequenced in a study of blood T cell repertoires in COVID-19. The protocol was immunoSEQ multiplex PCR, while the TCRdb copy is restricted to in-frame clones and leaves out a portion. This sample has roughly 220,000 clones, with around 87% found just once. Sequenced: PBMCs or T cells enriched from blood (not recorded which). Receptors were obtained from a woman aged 18-29 years in a cohort exposed to, infected with or recovered from COVID-19 (not recorded which).

Only one count was recorded for this clone. This chain links TRBV7-9 with TRBJ2-1; TRBD2 aligns across 11 bases. Germline assignment: CDR1 SEHNR and CDR2 FQNEAQ (reference sequence). This CDR3 is 15 amino acids long. With V trimmed by 4 bases and J by 6 bases, 5 bases remained unmatched. DNA of the CDR3: TGTGCCAGCAGCTGGTTTAGCGGGAGGGCCAATGAGCAGTTCTTC. It is translated as CASSWFSGRANEQFF. The full variable domain, with the rest looked up from reference TRBV7-9 and TRBJ2-1, is DTGVSQNPRHKITKRGQNVTFRCDPISEHNRLYWYRQTLGQGPEFLTYFQNEAQLEKSRLLSDRFSAERPKGSFSTLEIQRTEQGDSAMYLCASSWFSGRANEQFFGPGTRLTVL.

The rearrangement joins TRBV2 to TRBJ1-2; D gene ambiguous. The CDR3 spans 13 residues. From germline, CDR1 is SNHLY and CDR2 FYNNEI. Trimming cost V 4 bases and J 2 bases, with 8 bases left between them. Written as DNA, the CDR3 is TGTGCCAGCAGTGCCTGGGAGAACTATGGCTACACCTTC. Its translation: CASSAWENYGYTF.